This T cell receptor (beta chain) came from a study of blood T cells in healthy people across ages. Findings of the study overall: TCR beta diversity, measured per million T cells, fell in a roughly linear way with age. More naive CD4+ cells and higher diversity marked long-lived donors relative to aged donors.

Using a J-beta primer mix together with a sample-barcoded 5' primer, a second PCR was run for roughly 7 to 11 cycles. Through a template-switch adaptor with 12 random nucleotides, each cDNA molecule received a tag. TCRdb re-called the 5' RACE reads with MiXCR, one entry per CDR3 protein. The sample carries about 1.8 million distinct CDR3 sequences, around half recorded once. On this clonotype itself: What it binds is not known.

Sequencing input: blood. The receptor comes from a woman aged 40 to 50 in good health.

The CDR3 region is CASSLALGQNEQFF. The DNA for the CDR3 is TGTGCCAGCAGCTTAGCGTTAGGACAGAATGAGCAGTTCTTC. This sequence joins TRBV7-9 and TRBJ2-1, with a possible D match to TRBD1 (6 bases). This CDR3 is 14 amino acids long. V was pared by 0 bases and J by 7 bases, with 10 bases between. Germline V lookup: CDR1 SEHNR, CDR2 FQNEAQ (reference sequence).